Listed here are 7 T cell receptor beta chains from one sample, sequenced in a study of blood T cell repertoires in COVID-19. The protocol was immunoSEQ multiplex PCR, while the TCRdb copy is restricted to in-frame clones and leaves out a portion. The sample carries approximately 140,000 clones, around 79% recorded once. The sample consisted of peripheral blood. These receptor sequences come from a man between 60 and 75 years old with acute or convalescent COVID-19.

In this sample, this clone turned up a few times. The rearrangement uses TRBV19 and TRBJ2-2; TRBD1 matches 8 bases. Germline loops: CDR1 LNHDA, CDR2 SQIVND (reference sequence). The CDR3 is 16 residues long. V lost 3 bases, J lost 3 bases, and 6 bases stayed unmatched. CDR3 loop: CASSIQTGDHTGELFF. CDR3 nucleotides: TGTGCCAGTAGTATCCAGACAGGGGATCACACCGGGGAGCTGTTTTTT.

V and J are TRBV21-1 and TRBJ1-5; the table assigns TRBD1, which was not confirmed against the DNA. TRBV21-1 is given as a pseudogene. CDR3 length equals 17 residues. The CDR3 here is CASSIGVQGRRNQPQHF. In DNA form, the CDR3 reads TGTGCCAGCAGCATAGGGGTGCAGGGGCGTCGCAATCAGCCCCAGCATTTT.

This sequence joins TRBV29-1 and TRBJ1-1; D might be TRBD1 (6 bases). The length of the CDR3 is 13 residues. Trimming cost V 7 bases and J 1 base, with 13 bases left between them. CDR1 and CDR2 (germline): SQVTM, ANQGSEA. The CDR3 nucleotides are TGCAGCGGGGGGCAGGGGTGGAACACTGAAGCTTTCTTT. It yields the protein CSGGQGWNTEAFF.

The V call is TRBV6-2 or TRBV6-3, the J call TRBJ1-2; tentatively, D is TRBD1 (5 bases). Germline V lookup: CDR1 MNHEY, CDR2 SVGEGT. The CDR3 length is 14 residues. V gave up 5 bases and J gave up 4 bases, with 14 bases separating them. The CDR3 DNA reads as TGTGCCAGCAGTCCCAGGGATATGGCCTATGGCTACACCTTC. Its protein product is CASSPRDMAYGYTF.

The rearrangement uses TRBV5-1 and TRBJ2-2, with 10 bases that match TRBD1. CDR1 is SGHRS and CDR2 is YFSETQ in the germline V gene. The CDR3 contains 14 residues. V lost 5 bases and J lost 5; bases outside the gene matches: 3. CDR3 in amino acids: CASRGDRGTGELFF. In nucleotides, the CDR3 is TGCGCCAGCAGAGGGGACAGGGGTACCGGGGAGCTGTTTTTT.

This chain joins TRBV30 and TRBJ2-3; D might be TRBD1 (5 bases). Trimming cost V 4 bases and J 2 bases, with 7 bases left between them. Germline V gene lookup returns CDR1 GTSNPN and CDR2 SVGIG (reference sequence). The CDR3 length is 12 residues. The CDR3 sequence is CAWTGSTDTQYF. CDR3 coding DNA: TGTGCCTGGACAGGGTCCACAGATACGCAGTATTTT.

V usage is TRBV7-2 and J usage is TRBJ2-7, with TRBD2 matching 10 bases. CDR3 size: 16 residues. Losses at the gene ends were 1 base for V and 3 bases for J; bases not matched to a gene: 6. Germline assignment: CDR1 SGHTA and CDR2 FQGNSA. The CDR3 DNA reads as TGTGCCAGCAGCTTAGACGGTAGCGGGAGGTTCTACGAGCAGTACTTC. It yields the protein CASSLDGSGRFYEQYF.